This T cell receptor (beta chain) was recorded in a study of T cells after posttransplantation cyclophosphamide. Points from the study as a whole: Blood and skin or GI T cell repertoires showed limited TRB overlap.

A marrow graft followed busulfan-fludarabine conditioning, with cyclophosphamide on days +3 and +4. Concerning this clone itself: Its antigen is not known.

The protocol was immunoSEQ multiplex PCR, while the TCRdb copy is restricted to in-frame clones and leaves out a portion. The sample lists around 37,000 clones; around 80% were seen once. V lost 5 bases, J lost 0 bases, and 2 bases stayed unmatched. Germline CDR1 SGHTA, CDR2 FQGNSA. The CDR3 length is 14 residues. This TCR came from a female patient aged 40 to 55 who received an allogeneic stem cell transplant from a related donor, was CMV-positive, and had no GVHD. Some of the T cells may derive from the graft donor. The chain uses TRBV7-2 and TRBJ2-3; TRBD2 agrees at 7 bases. The material sequenced was CD4+ T cells sorted from blood, taken just over 1,900 days after a stem cell transplant with posttransplant cyclophosphamide. This CDR3 reads CASSVSGSTDTQYF. The DNA of the CDR3 is TGTGCCAGCAGCGTTAGCGGGAGCACAGATACGCAGTATTTT.